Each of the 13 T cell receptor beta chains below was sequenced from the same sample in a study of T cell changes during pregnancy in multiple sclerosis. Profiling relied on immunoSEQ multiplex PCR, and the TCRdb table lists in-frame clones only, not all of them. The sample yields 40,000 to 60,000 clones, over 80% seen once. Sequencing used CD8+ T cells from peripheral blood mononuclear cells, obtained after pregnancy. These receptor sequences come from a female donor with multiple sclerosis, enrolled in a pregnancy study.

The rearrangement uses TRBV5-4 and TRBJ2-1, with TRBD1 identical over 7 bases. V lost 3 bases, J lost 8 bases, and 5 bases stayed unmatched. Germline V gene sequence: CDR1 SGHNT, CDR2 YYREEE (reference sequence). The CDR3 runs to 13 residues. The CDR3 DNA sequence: TGTGCCAGCAGCTCGACAGGGTTGGATGAGCAGTTCTTC. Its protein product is CASSSTGLDEQFF.

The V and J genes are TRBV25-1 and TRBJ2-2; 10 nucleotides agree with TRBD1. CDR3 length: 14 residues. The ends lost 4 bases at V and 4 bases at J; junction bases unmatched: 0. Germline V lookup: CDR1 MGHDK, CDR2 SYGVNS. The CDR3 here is CASSGTGGTGELFF. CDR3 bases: TGTGCCAGCAGTGGGACAGGGGGCACCGGGGAGCTGTTTTTT.

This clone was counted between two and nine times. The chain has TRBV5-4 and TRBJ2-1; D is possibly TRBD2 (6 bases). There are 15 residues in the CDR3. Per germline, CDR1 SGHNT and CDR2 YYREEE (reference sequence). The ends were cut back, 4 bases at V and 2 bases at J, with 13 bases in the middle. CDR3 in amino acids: CASSPSGGAYNEQFF. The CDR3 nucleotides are TGTGCCAGCAGCCCCTCCGGCGGGGCCTACAATGAGCAGTTCTTC.

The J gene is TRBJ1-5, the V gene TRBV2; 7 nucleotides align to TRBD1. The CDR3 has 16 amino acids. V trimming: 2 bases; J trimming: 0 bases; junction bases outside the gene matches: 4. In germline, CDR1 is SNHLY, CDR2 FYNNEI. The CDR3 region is CASSEWTGASNQPQHF. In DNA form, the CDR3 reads TGTGCCAGCAGTGAATGGACAGGTGCTAGCAATCAGCCCCAGCATTTT.

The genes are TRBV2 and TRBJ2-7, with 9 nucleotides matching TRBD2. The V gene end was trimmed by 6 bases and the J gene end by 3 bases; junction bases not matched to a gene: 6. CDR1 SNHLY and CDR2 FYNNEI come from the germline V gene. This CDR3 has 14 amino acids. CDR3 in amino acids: CASSDAGGNYEQYF. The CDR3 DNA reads TGTGCCAGCAGCGACGCGGGGGGGAACTACGAGCAGTACTTC.

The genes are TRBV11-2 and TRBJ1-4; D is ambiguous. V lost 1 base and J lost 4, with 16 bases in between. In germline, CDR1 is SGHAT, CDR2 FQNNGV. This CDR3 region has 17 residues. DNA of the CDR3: TGTGCCAGCAGCTTAGCCTTCGGACTGGCCGATAATGAAAAACTGTTTTTT. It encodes CASSLAFGLADNEKLFF. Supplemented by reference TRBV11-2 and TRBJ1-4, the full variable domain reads EAGVAQSPRYKIIEKRQSVAFWCNPISGHATLYWYQQILGQGPKLLIQFQNNGVVDDSQLPKDRFSAERLKGVDSTLKIQPAKLEDSAVYLCASSLAFGLADNEKLFFGSGTQLSVL.

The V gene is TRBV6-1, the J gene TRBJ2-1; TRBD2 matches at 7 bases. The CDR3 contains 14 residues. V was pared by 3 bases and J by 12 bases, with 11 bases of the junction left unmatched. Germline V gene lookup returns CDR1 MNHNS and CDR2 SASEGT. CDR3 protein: CASSEISSGRMQFF. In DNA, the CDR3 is TGTGCCAGCAGTGAGATTAGTAGCGGGCGAATGCAGTTCTTC.

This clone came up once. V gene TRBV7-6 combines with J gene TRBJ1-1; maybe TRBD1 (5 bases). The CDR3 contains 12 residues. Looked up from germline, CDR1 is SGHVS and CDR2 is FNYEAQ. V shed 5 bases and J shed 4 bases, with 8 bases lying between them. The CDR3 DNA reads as TGTGCCAGCAGCACGGGGGGCACTGAAGCTTTCTTT. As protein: CASSTGGTEAFF. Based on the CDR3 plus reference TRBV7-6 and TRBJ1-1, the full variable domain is GAGVSQSPRYKVTKRGQDVALRCDPISGHVSLYWYRQALGQGPEFLTYFNYEAQQDKSGLPNDRFSAERPEGSISTLTIQRTEQRDSAMYRCASSTGGTEAFFGQGTRLTVV.

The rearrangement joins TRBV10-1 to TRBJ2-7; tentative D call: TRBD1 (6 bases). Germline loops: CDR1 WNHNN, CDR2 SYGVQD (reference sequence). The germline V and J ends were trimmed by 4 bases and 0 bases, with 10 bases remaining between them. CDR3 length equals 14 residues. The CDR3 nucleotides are TGCGCCAGCAGTGGGGACATACACTCCTACGAGCAGTACTTC. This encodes CASSGDIHSYEQYF.

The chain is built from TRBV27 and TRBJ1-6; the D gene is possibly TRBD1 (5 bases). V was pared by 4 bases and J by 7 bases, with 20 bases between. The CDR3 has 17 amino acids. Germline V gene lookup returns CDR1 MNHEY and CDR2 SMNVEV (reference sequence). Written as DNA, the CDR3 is TGTGCCAGCAGTTACGGGCCGCACGAAAGGGGAAATTCACCCCTCCACTTT. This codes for CASSYGPHERGNSPLHF.

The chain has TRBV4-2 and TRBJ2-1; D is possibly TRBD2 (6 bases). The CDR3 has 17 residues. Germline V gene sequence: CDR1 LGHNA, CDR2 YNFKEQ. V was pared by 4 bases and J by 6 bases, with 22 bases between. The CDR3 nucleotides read TGTGCCAGCAGCCCCCCAGGCGGGGCTAGCTCCCCCAATGAGCAGTTCTTC. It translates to CASSPPGGASSPNEQFF.

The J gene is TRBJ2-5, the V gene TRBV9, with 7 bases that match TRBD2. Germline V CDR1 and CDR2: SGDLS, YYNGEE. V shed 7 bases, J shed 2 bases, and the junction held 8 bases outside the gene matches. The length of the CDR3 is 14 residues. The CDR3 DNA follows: TGTGCCAGCTCACCCCCGGGGGGACAAGAGACCCAGTACTTC. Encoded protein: CASSPPGGQETQYF.

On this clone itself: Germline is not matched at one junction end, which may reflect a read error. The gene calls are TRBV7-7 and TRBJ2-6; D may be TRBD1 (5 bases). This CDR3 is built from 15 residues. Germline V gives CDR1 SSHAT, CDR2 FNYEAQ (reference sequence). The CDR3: CASSLGAAGANVLTF. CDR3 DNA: TGTGCTAGCAGCTTAGGGGCAGCTGGGGCCAACGTCCTGACTTTC. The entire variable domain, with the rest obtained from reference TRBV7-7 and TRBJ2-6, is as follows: GAGVSQSPRYKVTKRGQDVTLRCDPISSHATLYWYQQALGQGPEFLTYFNYEAQPDKSGLPSDRFSAERPEGSISTLTIQRTEQRDSAMYRCASSLGAAGANVLTFGAGSRLTVL.